This T cell receptor beta chain was observed in a study of sequential checkpoint blockade in melanoma. Study information: Patients were randomized 1:1 to nivolumab-then-ipilimumab or ipilimumab-then-nivolumab first-line. Maintenance nivolumab came after either treatment sequence.

Method: immunoSEQ multiplex PCR; TCRdb's copy keeps in-frame clones and lacks some. The data contain approximately 9,300 clones, around four fifths of them singletons. Indicated treatment: randomized to nivolumab then ipilimumab (arm A) or the reverse (arm B). From thawed PBMCs, live CD3+CD8+ cells negative for CD19 and CD56 were sorted. Germline CDR1 and CDR2: SGDLS and YYNGEE. The CDR3 contains 16 residues. V gave up 2 bases and J gave up 0 bases; unmatched junction bases: 6. The genes are TRBV9 and TRBJ1-1, with 8 bases fitting TRBD1. The sequences come from CD8+ T cells sorted from blood (inferred from file names), collected from a patient given nivolumab and ipilimumab in sequence. The clonotype originates from a human donor with melanoma. The CDR3 here is CASSVGTGYMNTEAFF. CDR3 sequence (DNA): TGTGCCAGCAGCGTCGGGACAGGCTACATGAACACTGAAGCTTTCTTT.